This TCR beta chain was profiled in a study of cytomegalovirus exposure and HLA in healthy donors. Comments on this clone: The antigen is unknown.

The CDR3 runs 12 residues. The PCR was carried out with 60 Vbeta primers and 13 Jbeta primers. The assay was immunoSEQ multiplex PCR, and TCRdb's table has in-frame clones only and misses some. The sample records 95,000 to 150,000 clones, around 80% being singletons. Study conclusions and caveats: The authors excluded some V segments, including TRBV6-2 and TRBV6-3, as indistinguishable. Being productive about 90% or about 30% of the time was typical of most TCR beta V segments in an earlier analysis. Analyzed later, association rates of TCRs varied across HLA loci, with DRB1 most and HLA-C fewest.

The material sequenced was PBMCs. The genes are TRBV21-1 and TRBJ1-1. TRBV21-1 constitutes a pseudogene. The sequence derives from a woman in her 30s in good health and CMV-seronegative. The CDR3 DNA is TGTGCCAGCAGCAACTTTAACACTGAAGCTTTCTTT. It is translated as CASSNFNTEAFF.